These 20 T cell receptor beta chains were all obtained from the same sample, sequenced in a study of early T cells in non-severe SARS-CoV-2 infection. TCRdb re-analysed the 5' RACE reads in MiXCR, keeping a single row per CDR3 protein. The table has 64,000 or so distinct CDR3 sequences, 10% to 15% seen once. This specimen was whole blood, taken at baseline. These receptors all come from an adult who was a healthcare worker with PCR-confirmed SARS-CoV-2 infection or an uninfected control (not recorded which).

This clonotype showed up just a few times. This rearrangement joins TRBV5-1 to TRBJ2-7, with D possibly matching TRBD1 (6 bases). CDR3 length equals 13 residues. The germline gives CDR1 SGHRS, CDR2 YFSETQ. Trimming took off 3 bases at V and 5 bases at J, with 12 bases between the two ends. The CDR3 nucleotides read TGCGCCAGCAGCTCCGGACAGCCCGACGAGCAGTACTTC. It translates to CASSSGQPDEQYF. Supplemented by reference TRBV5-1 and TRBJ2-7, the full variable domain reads KAGVTQTPRYLIKTRGQQVTLSCSPISGHRSVSWYQQTPGQGLQFLFEYFSETQRNKGNFPGRFSGRQFSNSRSEMNVSTLELGDSALYLCASSSGQPDEQYFGPGTRLTVT.

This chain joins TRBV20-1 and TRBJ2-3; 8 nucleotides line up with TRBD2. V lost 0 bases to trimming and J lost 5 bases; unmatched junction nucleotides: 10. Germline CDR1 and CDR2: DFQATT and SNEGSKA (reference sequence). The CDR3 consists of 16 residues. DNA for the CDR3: TGCAGTGCTAGAGATACCCCTGGACTAGCCGGAGATACGCAGTATTTT. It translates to CSARDTPGLAGDTQYF.

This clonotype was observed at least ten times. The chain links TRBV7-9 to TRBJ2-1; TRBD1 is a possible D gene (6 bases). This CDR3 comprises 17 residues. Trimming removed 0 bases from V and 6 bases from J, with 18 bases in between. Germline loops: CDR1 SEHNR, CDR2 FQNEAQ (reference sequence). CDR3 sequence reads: CASSLAAGGDWSNEQFF. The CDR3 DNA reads TGTGCCAGCAGCTTAGCGGCTGGGGGCGATTGGTCCAATGAGCAGTTCTTC.

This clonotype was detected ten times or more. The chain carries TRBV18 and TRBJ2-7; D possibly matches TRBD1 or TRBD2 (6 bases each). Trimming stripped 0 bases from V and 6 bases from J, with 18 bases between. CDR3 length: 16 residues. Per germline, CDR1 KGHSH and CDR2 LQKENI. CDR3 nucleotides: TGTGCCAGCTCACCACCGGCTGGGGGCTCGGGAGTCGAGCAGTACTTC. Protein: CASSPPAGGSGVEQYF.

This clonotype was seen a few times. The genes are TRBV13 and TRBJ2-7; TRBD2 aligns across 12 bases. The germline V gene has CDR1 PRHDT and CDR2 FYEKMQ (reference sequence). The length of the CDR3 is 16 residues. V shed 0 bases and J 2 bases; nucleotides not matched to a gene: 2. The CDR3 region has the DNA TGTGCCAGCAGCTTAGGGACTAGCGGGGGTCCCTACGAGCAGTACTTC. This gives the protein CASSLGTSGGPYEQYF.

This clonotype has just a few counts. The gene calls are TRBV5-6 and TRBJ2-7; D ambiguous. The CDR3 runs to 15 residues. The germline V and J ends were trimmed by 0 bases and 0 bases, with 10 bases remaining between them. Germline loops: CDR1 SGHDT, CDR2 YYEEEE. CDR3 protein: CASSLGHSFSYEQYF. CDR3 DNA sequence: TGTGCCAGCAGCTTGGGACATAGTTTCTCCTACGAGCAGTACTTC.

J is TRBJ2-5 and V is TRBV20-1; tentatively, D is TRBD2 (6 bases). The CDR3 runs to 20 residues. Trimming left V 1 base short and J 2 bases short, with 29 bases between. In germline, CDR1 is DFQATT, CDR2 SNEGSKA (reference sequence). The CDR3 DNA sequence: TGCAGTGCTAGAGTTCTCTGGGGAACGCCTGGGACGGGGGAACAAGAGACCCAGTACTTC. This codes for CSARVLWGTPGTGEQETQYF.

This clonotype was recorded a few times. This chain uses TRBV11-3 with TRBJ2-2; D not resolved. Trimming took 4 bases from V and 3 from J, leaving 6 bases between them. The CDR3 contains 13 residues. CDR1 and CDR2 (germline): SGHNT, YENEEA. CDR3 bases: TGTGCCAGCAGCTGGGTGGACACCGGGGAGCTGTTTTTT. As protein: CASSWVDTGELFF.

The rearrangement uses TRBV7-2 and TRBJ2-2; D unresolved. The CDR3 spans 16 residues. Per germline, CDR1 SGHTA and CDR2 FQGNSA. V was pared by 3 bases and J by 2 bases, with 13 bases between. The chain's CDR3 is CASSFDPGRNTGELFF. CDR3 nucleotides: TGTGCCAGCAGCTTTGACCCGGGCAGAAACACCGGGGAGCTGTTTTTT.

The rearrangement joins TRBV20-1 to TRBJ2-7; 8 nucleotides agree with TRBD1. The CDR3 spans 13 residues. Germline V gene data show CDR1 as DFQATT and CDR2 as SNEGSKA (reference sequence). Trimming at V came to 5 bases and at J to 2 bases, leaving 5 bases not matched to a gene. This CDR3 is CSAGGTGPYEQYF. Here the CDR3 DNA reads TGCAGTGCTGGGGGGACAGGACCCTACGAGCAGTACTTC.

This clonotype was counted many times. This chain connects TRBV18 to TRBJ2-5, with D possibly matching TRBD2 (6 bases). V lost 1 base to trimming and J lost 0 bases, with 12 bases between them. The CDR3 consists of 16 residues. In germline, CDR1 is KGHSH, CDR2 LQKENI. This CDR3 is CASSPLAELYQETQYF. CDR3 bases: TGTGCCAGCTCACCACTAGCGGAGCTGTACCAAGAGACCCAGTACTTC.

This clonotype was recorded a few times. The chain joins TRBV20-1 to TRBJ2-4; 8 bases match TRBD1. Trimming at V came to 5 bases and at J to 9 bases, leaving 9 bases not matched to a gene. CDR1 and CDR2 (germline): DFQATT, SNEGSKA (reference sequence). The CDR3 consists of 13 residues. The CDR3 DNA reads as TGCAGTGCTTATGGGGACAGGAGAGGCATTCAGTACTTC. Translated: CSAYGDRRGIQYF.

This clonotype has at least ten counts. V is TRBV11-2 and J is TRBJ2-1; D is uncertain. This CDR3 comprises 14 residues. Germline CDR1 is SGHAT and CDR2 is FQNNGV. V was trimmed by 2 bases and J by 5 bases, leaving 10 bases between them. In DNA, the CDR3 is TGTGCCAGCAGCTTATGGGTGACTGACAATGAGCAGTTCTTC. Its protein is CASSLWVTDNEQFF.

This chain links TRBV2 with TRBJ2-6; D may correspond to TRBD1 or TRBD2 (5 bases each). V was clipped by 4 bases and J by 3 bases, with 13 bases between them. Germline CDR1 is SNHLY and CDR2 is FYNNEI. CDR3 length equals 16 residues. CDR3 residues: CASSAGPWVGANVLTF. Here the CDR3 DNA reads TGTGCCAGCAGTGCGGGACCCTGGGTTGGGGCCAACGTCCTGACTTTC.

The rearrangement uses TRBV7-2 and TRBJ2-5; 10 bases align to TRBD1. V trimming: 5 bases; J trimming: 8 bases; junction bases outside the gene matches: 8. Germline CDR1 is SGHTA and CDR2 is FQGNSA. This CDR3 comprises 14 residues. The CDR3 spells CASSPVGDRGTQYF. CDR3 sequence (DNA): TGTGCCAGCAGCCCGGTCGGGGACAGGGGCACCCAGTACTTC.

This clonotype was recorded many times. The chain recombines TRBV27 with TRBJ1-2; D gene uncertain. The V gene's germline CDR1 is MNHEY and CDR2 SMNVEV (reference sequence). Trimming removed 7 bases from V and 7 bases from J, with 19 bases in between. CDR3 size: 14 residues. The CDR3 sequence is CASTPRISRPGYTF. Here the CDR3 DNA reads TGTGCCAGCACCCCAAGGATTTCCCGGCCTGGCTACACCTTC.

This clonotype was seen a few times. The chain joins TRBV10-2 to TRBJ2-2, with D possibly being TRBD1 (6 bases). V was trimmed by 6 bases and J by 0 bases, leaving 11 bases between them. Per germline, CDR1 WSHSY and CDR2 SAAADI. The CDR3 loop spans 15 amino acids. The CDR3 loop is CASSPGHPNTGELFF. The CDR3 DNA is TGCGCCAGCAGCCCGGGACACCCGAACACCGGGGAGCTGTTTTTT.

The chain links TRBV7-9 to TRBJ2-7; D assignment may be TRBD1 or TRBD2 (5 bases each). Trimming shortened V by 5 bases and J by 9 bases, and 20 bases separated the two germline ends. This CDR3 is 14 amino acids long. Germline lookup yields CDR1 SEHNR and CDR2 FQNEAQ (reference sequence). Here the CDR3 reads CASSPRDLPAGQYF. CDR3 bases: TGTGCCAGCAGCCCCCGGGACCTCCCGGCCGGGCAGTACTTC.

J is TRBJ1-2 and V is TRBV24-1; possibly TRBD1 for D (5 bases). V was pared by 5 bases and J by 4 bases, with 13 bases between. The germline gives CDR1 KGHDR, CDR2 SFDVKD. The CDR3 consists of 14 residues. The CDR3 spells CATSGASGVYGYTF. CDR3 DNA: TGTGCCACCAGTGGCGCATCGGGGGTCTATGGCTACACCTTC.

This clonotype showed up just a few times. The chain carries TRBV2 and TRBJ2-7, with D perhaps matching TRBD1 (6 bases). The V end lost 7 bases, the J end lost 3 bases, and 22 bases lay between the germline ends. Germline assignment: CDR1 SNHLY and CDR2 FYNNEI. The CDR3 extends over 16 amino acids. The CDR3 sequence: CASTTLRGTGNYEQYF. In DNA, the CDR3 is TGTGCCAGCACCACACTCCGAGGCACAGGGAACTACGAGCAGTACTTC. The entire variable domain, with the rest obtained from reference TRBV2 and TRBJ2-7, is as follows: EPEVTQTPSHQVTQMGQEVILRCVPISNHLYFYWYRQILGQKVEFLVSFYNNEISEKSEIFDDQFSVERPDGSNFTLKIRSTKLEDSAMYFCASTTLRGTGNYEQYFGPGTRLTVT.